This is a list of T cell receptor beta chains from one sample in a study of blood T cell repertoires in COVID-19. Generated by immunoSEQ multiplex PCR, the TCRdb table keeps only in-frame clones and is missing some. Of about 170,000 clones in the sample, about nine tenths were seen once. The sequenced sample consisted of peripheral blood. The source of these receptors is a man aged 30-40 years with COVID-19, enrolled during active disease. The conserved cysteine and the conserved F or W are not part of the CDR3 here.

13	TRBV27	TRBJ2-7	ASSYTGVGAYEQY
13	TRBV6-5	TRBJ1-5	ASSYSYRTNQPQH
12	TRBV11-2	TRBJ1-1	ASSFDLTRTEAF
14	TRBV9	TRBJ1-6	ASSVEGQGYGSPLH
14	TRBV11-3	TRBJ2-2	ASSLTTVLNTGELF
9	TRBV19	TRBJ2-1	ASREVNEQF
12	TRBV25-1	TRBJ2-7	ASSERARIYEQY
13	TRBV4-3	TRBJ2-7	ASSPGTSGPYEQY
15	TRBV14	TRBJ1-3	ASSQGGRPLSGNTIY
12	TRBV18	TRBJ1-5	ASSPRDSNQPQH
14	TRBV7-2	TRBJ2-5	ASSLFAAGVWETQY
17	TRBV7-9	TRBJ2-2	ASSPRLAGGPTYTGELF
14	TRBV4-1	TRBJ2-2	ASSQARGIRAGELF
14	TRBV15	TRBJ1-5	ATSRGWTGGNQPQH
12	TRBV5-6	TRBJ1-1	ASSLRPRGTEAF
11	TRBV19	TRBJ1-2	ASSIQTGHGYT
9	TRBV10-3	TRBJ2-1	AISGSNEQF
12	TRBV7-2	TRBJ2-7	ASSSQGSTYEQY
13	TRBV28	TRBJ2-7	ASNPSGLAGYEQY
15	TRBV5-1	TRBJ2-7	ASSPGLAGGFGYEQY
17	TRBV7-8	TRBJ2-1	ASSLGVWGSGSSYNEQF
12	TRBV7-2	TRBJ1-1	ASSLDRGATEAF
12	TRBV29-1	TRBJ2-7	SVATSGRADEQY
12	TRBV24-1	TRBJ2-4	ATSDGQGKNIQY
13	TRBV5-8	TRBJ1-5	ASSLLRQVVQPQH
9	TRBV28	TRBJ2-7	ASSPGYEQY